The 12 T cell receptor beta chains reported below all come from one sample, sequenced in a study of control samples from healthy donors and cancer patients (TCRdb year 2020). The receptor library was made with the immunoSEQ multiplex PCR assay. In its TCRdb copy, this immuneACCESS table keeps in-frame sequences only and misses some clones. Where compared with another copy, unresolved V genes explain less than half of these, and the others have no known cause. The sample has 80,000 to 100,000 clones on record, about 91% of them singletons. The ten most abundant clones make up about 14% of the sample. The source material was blood. The receptors were gathered from a man aged 30 to 45 in good health.

The V and J genes are TRBV7-3 and TRBJ2-3; 7 bases are shared with TRBD2. With V trimmed by 4 bases and J by 2 bases, 6 bases remained unmatched. This CDR3 is 15 amino acids long. CDR1 SGHTA and CDR2 FQGTGA come from the germline V gene. CDR3 coding DNA: TGTGCCAGCAGCTACCTGGGAGGGGACACAGATACGCAGTATTTT. Its translation is CASSYLGGDTDTQYF.

CDR3 bases: TGTGCCAGCAGCCCTTCGGCCGGGACAGGGGCGGGCGGGGAGCTGTTTTTT. This codes for CASSPSAGTGAGGELFF. The V and J genes are TRBV7-3 and TRBJ2-2; 10 bases are shared with TRBD1. Germline V gene sequence: CDR1 SGHTA, CDR2 FQGTGA. The CDR3 loop spans 17 amino acids. The V segment lost 5 bases and the J segment 7 bases; nucleotides outside the gene matches: 13.

This chain connects TRBV28 to TRBJ2-3, with 7 bases aligning to TRBD2. The germline CDR1 and CDR2 sequences are MDHEN and SYDVKM. The CDR3 is made up of 17 amino acids. V shed 7 bases, J shed 1 base, and the junction held 14 bases outside the gene matches. This CDR3 is CASNRAWLAEGTDTQYF. The DNA for the CDR3 is TGTGCCAGCAACCGCGCTTGGCTAGCGGAAGGCACAGATACGCAGTATTTT.

The rearrangement joins TRBV7-3 to TRBJ2-1; 14 positions match TRBD2. The V and J ends lost 4 bases and 6 bases, in that order; junction bases with no gene match: 2. Per the germline V gene, CDR1 is SGHTA and CDR2 is FQGTGA. The CDR3 spans 15 residues. In DNA form, the CDR3 reads TGTGCCAGCAGCTCGGGACTAGCGGGGGTCAATGAGCAGTTCTTC. Translated, it gives CASSSGLAGVNEQFF.

The genes are TRBV3-1 (or the pseudogene TRBV3-2) and TRBJ2-4; D is possibly TRBD1 or TRBD2 (6 bases each). The V and J ends lost 3 bases and 6 bases respectively, with 24 bases between them. Germline V gene lookup returns CDR1 LGHDT and CDR2 YNNKEL (reference sequence). The CDR3 contains 18 residues. The CDR3 DNA reads as TGTGCCAGCAGCCAGGTACTGTGGGGGGCAAAGGAAAGAAACATTCAGTACTTC. This sequence encodes CASSQVLWGAKERNIQYF.

V is TRBV7-2 and J is TRBJ2-3, with D perhaps matching TRBD1 (6 bases). Germline assignment: CDR1 SGHTA and CDR2 FQGNSA. CDR3 size: 16 residues. The germline V and J ends were trimmed by 5 bases and 0 bases, with 15 bases remaining between them. CDR3 nucleotide sequence: TGTGCCAGCAGCAAAGTGACAGGTTTTAGCACAGATACGCAGTATTTT. Residues: CASSKVTGFSTDTQYF.

This rearrangement joins TRBV5-1 to TRBJ2-7; D possibly uses TRBD1 or TRBD2 (5 bases each). V gave up 5 bases and J gave up 5 bases, with 20 bases separating them. The CDR3 sequence is 15 residues long. CDR1 and CDR2 from the germline V gene are SGHRS and YFSETQ. In nucleotides, the CDR3 is TGCGCCAGCAGACTTGGGGCCCTTCTCGGGAACGAGCAGTACTTC. Translation gives CASRLGALLGNEQYF. Complete variable domain (other parts from reference TRBV5-1 and TRBJ2-7): KAGVTQTPRYLIKTRGQQVTLSCSPISGHRSVSWYQQTPGQGLQFLFEYFSETQRNKGNFPGRFSGRQFSNSRSEMNVSTLELGDSALYLCASRLGALLGNEQYFGPGTRLTVT.

The chain joins TRBV7-9 to TRBJ2-3, with unresolved D. V was clipped by 5 bases and J by 1 base, with 10 bases between them. The CDR3 runs to 14 residues. CDR1 and CDR2 (germline): SEHNR, FQNEAQ (reference sequence). CDR3 nucleotide sequence: TGTGCCAGCAGCCAAAGGTCGGGCACAGATACGCAGTATTTT. Translated: CASSQRSGTDTQYF.

This clone was seen once. This chain connects TRBV30 to TRBJ1-1, with D possibly TRBD1 on 6 matching bases. This CDR3 has 15 amino acids. Per germline, CDR1 GTSNPN and CDR2 SVGIG (reference sequence). V lost 4 bases and J 6 bases, leaving 21 bases between the germline ends. The CDR3 DNA reads TGTGCCTGGACCCGGGACACATCAGGAGGGCCTGAAGCTTTCTTT. Translation gives CAWTRDTSGGPEAFF.

This clone has a single count. J is TRBJ1-6 and V is TRBV5-6; D not certain. Germline CDR1 reads SGHDT; CDR2 reads YYEEEE. V lost 4 bases and J lost 7, with 6 bases in between. The CDR3 loop spans 12 amino acids. The CDR3 region has the DNA TGTGCCAGCAGCCTTAACAATTCACCCCTCCACTTT. This sequence encodes CASSLNNSPLHF.

The chain is built from TRBV27 and TRBJ2-2, with D perhaps matching TRBD1 (6 bases). This CDR3 contains 15 residues. CDR1 is MNHEY, CDR2 SMNVEV, per germline (reference sequence). Trimming removed 3 bases from V and 0 bases from J, with 8 bases in between. This CDR3 reads CASSFYRANTGELFF. CDR3 coding DNA: TGTGCCAGCAGTTTTTACAGGGCGAACACCGGGGAGCTGTTTTTT.

The chain combines TRBV6-5 with TRBJ2-1; 9 nucleotides line up with TRBD1. The CDR3 runs 13 residues. Germline V gene sequence: CDR1 MNHEY, CDR2 SVGAGI. The ends lost 4 bases at V and 8 bases at J; junction bases unmatched: 3. CDR3 sequence (DNA): TGTGCCAGCAGTTCGGACAGGGGCCATGAGCAGTTCTTC. Its protein is CASSSDRGHEQFF.